Reported below is one T cell receptor beta chain. The CDR3 extends over 14 amino acids. The V gene's germline CDR1 is GTSNPN and CDR2 SVGIG (reference sequence). The junction had 4 bases not matched to a gene; V was cut back by 3 bases and J by 6 bases. The sample comes from a study of shared clonotypes between healthy human individuals. Each sorted subset replicate got 200 ng genomic DNA, about 33,000 genomes. Generated by immunoSEQ multiplex PCR, the TCRdb table keeps only in-frame clones and is missing some. Found here are over 2 million clones, about 95% of them singletons; the top ten hold more than 0.95%. Naive CD8 isolation took CD45RO-negative cells positively selected for CCR7 and excluded terminally differentiated effector memory CD45RA+ cells.

The rearrangement uses TRBV30 and TRBJ1-4, with TRBD1 matching 10 bases. Specimen: naive CD8+ T cells sorted from blood. The receptor was isolated from a young man in good health. The DNA of the CDR3 is TGTGCCTGGAGCACCGGGACAGGGGATGAAAAACTGTTTTTT. It encodes CAWSTGTGDEKLFF.